This T cell receptor beta chain was retrieved from a study of a mutant IDH1 vaccine in newly diagnosed glioma. Overall study: Each patient was administered eight vaccinations, scheduled in weeks 1, 3, 5, 7, 11, 15, 19 and 23. Vaccines began 4-6 weeks after radiotherapy alone, or with temozolomide cycles. There were roughly 60% males and around 38% females among treated patients, whose mean age was approximately 38 years.

CDR3 size: 14 residues. Germline V lookup: CDR1 GTSNPN, CDR2 SVGIG (reference sequence). J lost 4 bases, V lost 2 bases, and 6 bases had no gene match. Concerning this clone: Its antigen remains unidentified.

Sequencing used immunoSEQ multiplex PCR; TCRdb keeps in-frame clones, though not all of them. The sample gives over 55,000 clones, about nine tenths of which show up once; 1.5% to 2.5% is in the top ten. Time point indicated: week 11, during vaccination. The investigators gave 300 ug of mutant IDH1 20-mer peptide in each vaccine dose, together with topical imiquimod. Newly diagnosed WHO grade 3 or 4 IDH1-mutant, ATRX-lost astrocytomas were identified in the donors. This rearrangement joins TRBV30 to TRBJ2-3; TRBD2 matches 7 bases. The source of this sequence is a middle-aged man with glioma. Here the sequenced sample was PBMCs, taken from a glioma patient whose treatment included an IDH1 peptide vaccine. Here the CDR3 reads CAWSPGEGPDTQYF. CDR3 nucleotide sequence: TGTGCCTGGAGTCCCGGGGAGGGCCCAGATACGCAGTATTTT.